The present T cell receptor (beta chain) was sequenced within a study of quantifying T cell responses using KT2 cells. Whole-study context: Reverse transcription used primers in the TCR alpha and beta constant regions.

This clonotype turned up a few times. An oligo carrying a UMI was ligated to the cDNA 3' end. The first PCR ran 4 to 5 cycles with an equimolar RC1.1 and RC1.2 beta primer mix. Separate processing of TCR alpha and beta chains began at the second PCR. TCRdb re-called the UMI-ligation and nested PCR reads through MiXCR, storing one row per CDR3 protein. The sample has roughly 51,000 distinct CDR3 sequences, around 12% seen once. CDR1 is LGHDT and CDR2 is YNNKEL in the germline V gene (reference sequence). This CDR3 region has 15 residues. V lost 2 bases to trimming and J lost 6 bases; unmatched junction nucleotides: 4. Unfractionated PBMC were spiked with known numbers of KT2 clone cells. Fixed numbers of PBMC received varying amounts of KT2 cells.

What was sequenced was PBMCs spiked with cells of the T cell clone KT2. This sequence originates from a human donor. The chain employs TRBV3-1 and TRBJ2-3; 11 bases line up with TRBD2. Here the CDR3 DNA reads TGTGCCAGCAGCCAACTAGCGGGGGGCATGGATACGCAGTATTTT. Translation: CASSQLAGGMDTQYF.